This T cell receptor beta chain was obtained from a study of blood T cell repertoires in COVID-19. In the study overall: The samples span acute and convalescent COVID-19 from the United States, Italy and Spain. T cells, B-cell-depleted T cells, or PBMCs provided the cDNA or gDNA that served as material.

This clone was observed once. Unmatched junction bases numbered 3, after V lost 4 bases and J lost 5 bases. The CDR3 spans 14 residues. Germline-derived CDR1 and CDR2 are SNHLY and FYNNEI. Methods used by the authors: Amplifying reference gene primers gave estimates of nucleated cell counts. Libraries were prepared by immunoSEQ multiplex PCR; TCRdb keeps only in-frame clonotypes and omits some of them. The V and J calls and clone size were taken over from that table, and D and trimming were inferred from the DNA. Among 80,000 to 130,000 clones listed, just over 90% were seen once. The receptor was derived from a man between 60 and 75 years old with acute or convalescent COVID-19. The sequenced sample consisted of peripheral blood. The chain joins TRBV2 to TRBJ2-2; 8 positions match TRBD1. The CDR3 spells CASSGTGRTGELFF. The CDR3, as DNA: TGTGCCAGCAGTGGGACAGGGAGGACCGGGGAGCTGTTTTTT.